The sequence of this TCR beta chain was determined in a study of blood T cell repertoires in COVID-19. Overall study context: Samples of COVID-19 (acute and convalescent) were obtained from the United States, Italy and Spain. Sample material is recorded as cDNA or gDNA derived from T cells, B-cell-depleted T cells, or PBMCs.

The CDR3 contains 13 residues. CDR1 and CDR2 from the germline V gene are SGHNT and YYREEE (reference sequence). Between the trimmed V and J ends, which lost 7 bases and 7 bases, there was a span of 17 bases. In the original processing: Quantification of nucleated cells was approximated via reference gene primer amplification. TCRdb keeps only in-frame clones here, not all; method: immunoSEQ multiplex PCR. Clone size and the V and J calls come from that table; the DNA yielded D and trimming. The sample holds tens of thousands of clones; nearly 90% are singletons and the top ten take more than 1.5%. This sequence was found in an older woman with active COVID-19. The chain carries TRBV5-4 and TRBJ1-2, with D tentatively TRBD1 (5 bases). Sequenced material: peripheral blood. CDR3 sequence reads: CASGDQGIGGYTF. Written as DNA, the CDR3 is TGTGCCAGCGGGGATCAGGGTATAGGTGGCTACACCTTC.